Each of the 14 T cell receptor beta chains below was sequenced from the same sample in a study of shared clonotypes between healthy human individuals. Generated by immunoSEQ multiplex PCR, the TCRdb table keeps only in-frame clones and is missing some. The sample records about 1.5 million clones, 98% being singletons. The specimen sequenced was naive CD4+ T cells sorted from blood. Subset denoted: CD45RA+ positively selected. The receptors stem from a man aged 25 to 45 in good health.

The chain carries TRBV15 and TRBJ2-7; D unclear. V was clipped by 1 base and J by 5 bases, with 9 bases between them. CDR1 and CDR2 from the germline V gene are LNHNV and YYDKDF (reference sequence). The CDR3 covers 13 residues. The CDR3 reads CATSRGVSDEQYF. The DNA of the CDR3 is TGTGCCACCAGCAGAGGGGTTTCGGACGAGCAGTACTTC. The full variable domain, rest sourced from reference TRBV15 and TRBJ2-7, is DAMVIQNPRYQVTQFGKPVTLSCSQTLNHNVMYWYQQKSSQAPKLLFHYYDKDFNNEADTPDNFQSRRPNTSFCFLDIRSPGLGDTAMYLCATSRGVSDEQYFGPGTRLTVT.

The chain combines TRBV19 with TRBJ1-5; D is unclear. V was pared by 7 bases and J by 7 bases, with 14 bases between. This CDR3 has 13 residues. CDR1 is LNHDA, CDR2 SQIVND, per germline (reference sequence). As DNA, the CDR3 is TGTGCCAGTACCACCCAAGTCGGGCAGCCCCAGCATTTT. The encoded protein is CASTTQVGQPQHF.

This clone has just one count. Here the CDR3 DNA reads TGTGCCAGCCTACCTCCAGCAACGAACACTGAAGCTTTCTTT. Translated: CASLPPATNTEAFF. The chain has TRBV2 and TRBJ1-1; D unresolved. Germline values: CDR1 SNHLY, CDR2 FYNNEI. Trimming shortened V by 8 bases and J by 1 base, and 14 bases separated the two germline ends. CDR3 length: 14 amino acids.

The chain combines TRBV28 with TRBJ2-6; a possible D gene is TRBD2 (5 bases). V was cut by 7 bases and J by 2 bases, with 12 bases left in between. CDR1 MDHEN and CDR2 SYDVKM come from the germline V gene. CDR3 length equals 15 residues. CDR3 in amino acids: CASKSSGTGANVLTF. The DNA for the CDR3 is TGTGCCAGCAAATCCTCCGGGACTGGGGCCAACGTCCTGACTTTC.

The chain joins TRBV6-1 to TRBJ1-1; D is possibly TRBD1 (5 bases). Trimming took 7 bases from V and 7 from J, leaving 16 bases between them. This CDR3 is built from 13 residues. Germline V gives CDR1 MNHNS, CDR2 SASEGT. The CDR3: CASKRGRADEAFF. In DNA form, the CDR3 reads TGTGCCAGCAAAAGGGGACGGGCCGATGAAGCTTTCTTT.

The chain recombines TRBV7-2 with TRBJ2-5; D remains ambiguous. Germline CDR1 SGHTA, CDR2 FQGNSA. CDR3 size: 14 residues. With 1 base removed from V and 1 base from J, the gap between germline ends came to 7 bases. Written as DNA, the CDR3 is TGTGCCAGCAGCTTAGGGGCCAGCCAAGAGACCCAGTACTTC. Protein: CASSLGASQETQYF.

In this sample, this clone turned up once. In DNA form, the CDR3 reads TGCAGCGTTGTCAGCACAGATACGCAGTATTTT. Translation: CSVVSTDTQYF. The rearrangement links TRBV29-1 to TRBJ2-3; the D is unclear. Trimming removed 4 bases at V and 0 bases at J, with 2 bases between. The CDR3 length is 11 residues. From germline, CDR1 is SQVTM and CDR2 ANQGSEA.

The chain recombines TRBV30 with TRBJ2-1; D is uncertain. Germline-derived CDR1 and CDR2 are GTSNPN and SVGIG (reference sequence). The CDR3 sequence is 13 residues long. With 1 base removed from V and 9 bases from J, the gap between germline ends came to 13 bases. The CDR3 sequence is CAWSENGPAEQFF. CDR3 bases: TGTGCCTGGAGTGAAAACGGGCCTGCTGAGCAGTTCTTC.

This clone has only one observation. The rearrangement uses TRBV19 and TRBJ1-4; D is ambiguous. The CDR3 covers 12 residues. V was shortened by 4 bases and J by 0 bases, with 0 bases between the two germline ends. From germline, CDR1 is LNHDA and CDR2 SQIVND (reference sequence). CDR3: CASSTTNEKLFF. CDR3 bases: TGTGCCAGTAGTACAACTAATGAAAAACTGTTTTTT.

The rearrangement joins TRBV4-2 to TRBJ1-1, with a tentative D call TRBD1 (5 bases). Germline CDR1 is LGHNA and CDR2 is YNFKEQ. The CDR3 contains 14 residues. Trimming pared 4 bases from V and 1 base from J, leaving 10 bases between. The CDR3: CASSRSTANTEAFF. The CDR3 nucleotides are TGTGCCAGCAGCCGCTCGACAGCGAACACTGAAGCTTTCTTT.

J is TRBJ2-7 and V is TRBV29-1, with 10 bases lining up with TRBD2. Germline CDR1 SQVTM, CDR2 ANQGSEA. CDR3 size: 14 residues. The trim removed 4 bases at V and 4 bases at J, leaving 7 bases unmatched. This chain's CDR3 is CSVVPSGSRYEQYF. CDR3 sequence (DNA): TGCAGCGTTGTTCCTAGCGGGAGTAGGTACGAGCAGTACTTC.

V usage is TRBV6-4 and J usage is TRBJ2-1, with a possible D match to TRBD1 (5 bases). V lost 3 bases and J lost 9, with 9 bases in between. This CDR3 contains 12 residues. Germline V lookup: CDR1 MRHNA, CDR2 SNTAGT. The CDR3 sequence is CASSEQGGEQFF. The CDR3 DNA reads as TGTGCCAGCAGTGAGCAGGGCGGTGAGCAGTTCTTC.

The gene calls are TRBV7-9 and TRBJ2-1, with 8 bases fitting TRBD1. V was clipped by 5 bases and J by 6 bases; unmatched bases: 9. This CDR3 has 15 residues. In germline, CDR1 is SEHNR, CDR2 FQNEAQ (reference sequence). The CDR3 reads CASSPDRAFINEQFF. The CDR3 region has the DNA TGTGCCAGCAGCCCGGACAGGGCCTTTATCAATGAGCAGTTCTTC.

The V and J genes are TRBV18 and TRBJ2-1, with TRBD1 matching 8 bases. This CDR3 spans 16 amino acids. CDR1 is KGHSH, CDR2 LQKENI, per germline. Germline trimming cut 4 bases from V and 6 bases from J; bases unmatched to any gene: 11. CDR3: CASSRGRGQSLNEQFF. In nucleotides, the CDR3 is TGTGCCAGCTCACGAGGCAGGGGGCAATCCCTCAATGAGCAGTTCTTC.